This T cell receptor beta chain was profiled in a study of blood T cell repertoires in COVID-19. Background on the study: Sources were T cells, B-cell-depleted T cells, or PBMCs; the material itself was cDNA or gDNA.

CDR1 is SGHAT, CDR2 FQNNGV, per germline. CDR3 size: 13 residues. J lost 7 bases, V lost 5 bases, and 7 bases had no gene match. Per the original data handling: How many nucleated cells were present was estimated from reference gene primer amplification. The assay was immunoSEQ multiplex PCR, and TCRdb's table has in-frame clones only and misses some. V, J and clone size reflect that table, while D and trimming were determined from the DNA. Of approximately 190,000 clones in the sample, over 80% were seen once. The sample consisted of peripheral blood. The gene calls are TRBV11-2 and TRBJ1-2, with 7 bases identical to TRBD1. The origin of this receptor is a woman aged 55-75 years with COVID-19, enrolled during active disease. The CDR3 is CASSPGTEVGYTF. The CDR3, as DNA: TGTGCCAGCAGCCCCGGGACAGAAGTTGGCTACACCTTC.